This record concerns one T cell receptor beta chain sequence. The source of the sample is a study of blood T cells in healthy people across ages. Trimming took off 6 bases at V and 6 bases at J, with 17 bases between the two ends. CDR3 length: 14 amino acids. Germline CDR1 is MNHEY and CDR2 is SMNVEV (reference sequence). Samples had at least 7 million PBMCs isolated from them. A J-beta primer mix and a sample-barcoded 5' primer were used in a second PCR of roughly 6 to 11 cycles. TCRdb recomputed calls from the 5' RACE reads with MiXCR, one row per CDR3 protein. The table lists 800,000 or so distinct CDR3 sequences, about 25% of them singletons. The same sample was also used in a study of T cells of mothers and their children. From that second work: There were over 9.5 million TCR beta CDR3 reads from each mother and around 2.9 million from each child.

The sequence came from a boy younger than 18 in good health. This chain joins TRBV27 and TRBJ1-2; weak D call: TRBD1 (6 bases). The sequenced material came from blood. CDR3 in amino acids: CASSLTGALDGYTF. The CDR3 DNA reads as TGTGCCAGCAGCTTGACAGGCGCCCTGGATGGCTACACCTTC.